This T cell receptor (beta chain) was obtained from a study of a mutant IDH1 vaccine in newly diagnosed glioma (dated by TCRdb to the early 2020s). Study-level background: Of the roughly 34 treated patients, around 62% were male and about 40% were female, and a mean age of roughly 37 years was recorded. Prior to enrollment, standard therapy consisting of radiotherapy alone, temozolomide alone, or radiochemotherapy with temozolomide had been administered to patients, with the combination being received by most patients. Peripheral blood samples were drawn at six visits, namely V03 (baseline), V05, V07, V10, V12 and V13. For exploratory analyses, approximately 23 treated patients had longitudinal TCRB deep sequencing done wherever samples were available. Findings and caveats that apply to the study as a whole: Selection of PBMC samples for TCRB deep sequencing was based on availability. It was noted by the authors that analyses of patient blood samples could not be reproduced owing to sample limitations. Pseudoprogression appeared unrelated to alterations in the top peripheral T cell clonotypes detected by TCRB sequencing. Immune responses induced by the vaccine were seen in 90% to 95% of patients across multiple MHC alleles.

The CDR3 measures 15 amino acids from cysteine to phenylalanine. Left in the record is the CDR3 DNA by itself, 45 bases read in frame from the first base. After removal of 4 bases from V and 5 bases from J, the junction retains 4 bases not matched to a gene. According to the germline V gene, CDR1 reads SGHVS and CDR2 reads FQNEAQ. As for this clone: Which antigen it targets is not known. No base quality values were provided; no much bigger clone lies one nucleotide off.

This sample's time point label indicates: baseline, week 1 (first vaccination visit). The sample's treatment or condition, from its label and the paper: pre-vaccination baseline after standard-of-care therapy. All donors had newly diagnosed IDH1-mutant astrocytomas of WHO grade 3 or 4 that showed loss of nuclear ATRX. The samples were drawn from NOA16, a multicentre, single-arm, open-label phase I trial in Germany that tested a mutant IDH1 peptide vaccine in humans for the first time. Visit V03 blood draws served as the baseline sample for immunogenicity testing. The DNeasy Blood and Tissue Kit was used to extract genomic DNA from EDTA blood for TCRB sequencing. The library was made by the immunoSEQ multiplex PCR assay. Rearranged TCR beta chain sequences were amplified using the hsTCRB Kit according to the manufacturer's protocol. Sequencing of TCRB libraries was carried out on an Illumina MiSeq. In the authors' own workflow: The kit vendor's proprietary platform handled demultiplexing, trimming and gene mapping. Here the immuneACCESS table is served through TCRdb, limited to in-frame sequences with V and J called. Missing clones are a known gap in these copies; in checked studies unresolved V genes cover under half, and the rest lacks a known reason. V, J and clone size are taken as reported in that table, and D and trimming were inferred from the DNA itself. The sample has tens of thousands of clones on record, roughly 90% of them singletons. The top ten constitute 15% to 20% of the sample.

The chain is made from TRBV7-8 and TRBJ2-1, with TRBD2 identical over 11 junction bases. This TCR came from a man aged 18 to 30 with glioma. The material was PBMCs, obtained from a glioma patient treated with radiotherapy, temozolomide or both. The nucleotides read TGTGCCAGCAGCTCGACTAGCGGGACGCACAATGAGCAGTTCTTC. It specifies CASSSTSGTHNEQFF.